This TCR beta chain was sequenced in a study of regulatory T cells in long-lasting Graves disease. According to the study, TCR beta libraries were built with iRepertoire HTBI primers and CDR3-region Arm-PCR. TCRdb re-called the multiplex PCR reads through MiXCR, storing one row per CDR3 protein. The repertoire consists of under 450,000 distinct CDR3 sequences, with roughly 25% occurring once and the leading ten covering 25% to 30%. This clonotype was detected only once. The time point here: persistent/refractory GD, antithyroid drugs over 5 years with positive TRAb. There was RNA extracted from PBMCs, and the TCR library was made from it. There are 16 residues in the CDR3. Trimming stripped 0 bases from V and 6 bases from J, with 15 bases between. From germline, CDR1 is SGHTA and CDR2 FQGNSA.

The input for sequencing was peripheral blood mononuclear cells (PBMCs), taken when the disease was refractory, from a patient treated with antithyroid drugs. The chain couples TRBV7-2 to TRBJ2-4; unclear D gene. The TCR sequence derives from a woman aged 40 to 50 with Graves disease. The CDR3 protein is CTSSLALLPQVNIQYF. The CDR3 coding sequence is TGTACCAGCAGCTTAGCGCTGCTGCCCCAAGTAAACATTCAGTACTTC.